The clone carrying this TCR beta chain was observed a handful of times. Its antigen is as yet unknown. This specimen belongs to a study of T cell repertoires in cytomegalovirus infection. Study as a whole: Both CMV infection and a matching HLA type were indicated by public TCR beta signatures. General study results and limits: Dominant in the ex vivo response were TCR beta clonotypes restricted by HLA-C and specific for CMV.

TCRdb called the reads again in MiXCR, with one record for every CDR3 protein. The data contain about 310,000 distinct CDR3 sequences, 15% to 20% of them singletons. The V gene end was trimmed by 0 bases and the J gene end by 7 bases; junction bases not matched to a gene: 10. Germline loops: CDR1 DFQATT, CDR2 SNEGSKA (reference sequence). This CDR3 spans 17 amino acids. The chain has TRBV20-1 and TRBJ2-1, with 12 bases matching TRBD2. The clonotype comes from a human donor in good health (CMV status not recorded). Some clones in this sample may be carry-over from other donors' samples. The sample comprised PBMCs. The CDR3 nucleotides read TGCAGTGCTAGAGATCTCCTAGCGGGGGGGCCGAGGAATGAGCAGTTCTTC. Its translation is CSARDLLAGGPRNEQFF.